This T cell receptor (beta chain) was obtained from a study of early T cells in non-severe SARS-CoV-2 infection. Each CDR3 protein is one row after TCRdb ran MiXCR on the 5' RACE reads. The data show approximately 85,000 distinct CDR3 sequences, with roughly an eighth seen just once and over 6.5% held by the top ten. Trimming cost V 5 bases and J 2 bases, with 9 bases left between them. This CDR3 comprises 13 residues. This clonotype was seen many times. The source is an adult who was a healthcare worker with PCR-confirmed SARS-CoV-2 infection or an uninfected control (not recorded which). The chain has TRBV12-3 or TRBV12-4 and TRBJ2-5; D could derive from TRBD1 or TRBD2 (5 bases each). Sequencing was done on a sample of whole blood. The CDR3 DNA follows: TGTGCCAGCAGTCGATGGGGGCAAGAGACCCAGTACTTC. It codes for CASSRWGQETQYF.